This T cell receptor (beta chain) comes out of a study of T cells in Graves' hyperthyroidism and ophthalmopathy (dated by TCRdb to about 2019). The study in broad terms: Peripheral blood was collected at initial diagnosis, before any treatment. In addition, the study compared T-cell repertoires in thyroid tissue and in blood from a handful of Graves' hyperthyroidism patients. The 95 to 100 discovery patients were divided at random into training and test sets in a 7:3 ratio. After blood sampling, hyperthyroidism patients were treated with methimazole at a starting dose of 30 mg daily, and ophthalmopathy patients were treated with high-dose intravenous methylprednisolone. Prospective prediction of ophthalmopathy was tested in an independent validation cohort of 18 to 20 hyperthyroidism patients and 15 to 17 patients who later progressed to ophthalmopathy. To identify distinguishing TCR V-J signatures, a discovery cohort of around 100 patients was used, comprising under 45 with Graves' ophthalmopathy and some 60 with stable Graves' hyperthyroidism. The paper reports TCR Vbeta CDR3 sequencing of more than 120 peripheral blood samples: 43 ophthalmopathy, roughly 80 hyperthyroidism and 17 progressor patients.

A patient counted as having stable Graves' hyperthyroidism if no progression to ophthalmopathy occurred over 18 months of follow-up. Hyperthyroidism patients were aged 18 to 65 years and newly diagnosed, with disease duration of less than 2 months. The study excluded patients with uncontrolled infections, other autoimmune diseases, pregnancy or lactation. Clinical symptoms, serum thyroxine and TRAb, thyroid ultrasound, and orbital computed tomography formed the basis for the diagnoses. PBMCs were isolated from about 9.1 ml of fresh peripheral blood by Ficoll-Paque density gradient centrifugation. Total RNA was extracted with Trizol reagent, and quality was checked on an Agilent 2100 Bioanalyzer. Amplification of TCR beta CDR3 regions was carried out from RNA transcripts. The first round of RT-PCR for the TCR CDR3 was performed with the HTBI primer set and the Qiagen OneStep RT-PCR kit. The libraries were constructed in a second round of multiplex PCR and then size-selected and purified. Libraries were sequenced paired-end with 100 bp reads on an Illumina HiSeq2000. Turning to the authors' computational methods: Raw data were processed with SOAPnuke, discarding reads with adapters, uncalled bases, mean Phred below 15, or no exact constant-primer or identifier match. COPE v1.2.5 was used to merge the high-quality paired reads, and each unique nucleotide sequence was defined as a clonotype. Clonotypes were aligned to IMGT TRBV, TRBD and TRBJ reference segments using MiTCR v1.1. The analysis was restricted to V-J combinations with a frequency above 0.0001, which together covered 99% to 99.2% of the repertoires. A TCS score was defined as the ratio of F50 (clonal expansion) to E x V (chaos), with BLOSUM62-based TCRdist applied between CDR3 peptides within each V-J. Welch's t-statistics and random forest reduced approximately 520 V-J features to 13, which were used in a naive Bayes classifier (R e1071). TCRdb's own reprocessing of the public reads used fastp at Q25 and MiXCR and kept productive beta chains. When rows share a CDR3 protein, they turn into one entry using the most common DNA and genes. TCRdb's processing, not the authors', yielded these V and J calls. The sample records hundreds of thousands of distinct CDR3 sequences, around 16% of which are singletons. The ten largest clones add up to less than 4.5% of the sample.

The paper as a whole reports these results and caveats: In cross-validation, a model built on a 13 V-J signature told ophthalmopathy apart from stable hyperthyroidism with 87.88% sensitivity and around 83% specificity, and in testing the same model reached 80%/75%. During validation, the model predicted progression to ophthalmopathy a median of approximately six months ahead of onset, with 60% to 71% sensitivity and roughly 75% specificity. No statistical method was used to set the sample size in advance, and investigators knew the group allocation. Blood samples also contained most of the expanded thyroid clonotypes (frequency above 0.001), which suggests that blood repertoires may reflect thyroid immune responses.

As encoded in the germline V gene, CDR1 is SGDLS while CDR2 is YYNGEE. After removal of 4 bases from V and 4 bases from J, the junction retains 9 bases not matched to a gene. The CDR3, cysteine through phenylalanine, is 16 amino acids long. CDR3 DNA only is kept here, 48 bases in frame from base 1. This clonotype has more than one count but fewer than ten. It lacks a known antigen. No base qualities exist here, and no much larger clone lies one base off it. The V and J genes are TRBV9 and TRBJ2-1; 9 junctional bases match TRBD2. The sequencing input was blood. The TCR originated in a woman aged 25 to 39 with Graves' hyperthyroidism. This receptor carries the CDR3 CASSSRSGRVYNEQFF. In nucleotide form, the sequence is TGTGCCAGCAGCTCCCGTAGCGGGAGAGTGTACAATGAGCAGTTCTTC.